This T cell receptor (beta chain) originates from a study of blood T cell repertoires in COVID-19. Study-wide context: T cells, B-cell-depleted T cells, or PBMCs supplied cDNA or gDNA.

Seattle participants joined during active infection and were tracked over time. Repertoires were generated with immunoSEQ multiplex PCR, while TCRdb's copy carries only in-frame clones and drops some. Of about 160,000 clones listed, about 85% are singletons. Trimming cost V 1 base and J 2 bases; bases outside gene matches: 4. Germline-derived CDR1 and CDR2 are LNHDA and SQIVND (reference sequence). The CDR3 contains 15 residues. The chain carries TRBV19 and TRBJ1-2; TRBD1 aligns across 7 bases. The receptor was derived from a man older than 75 with COVID-19, enrolled during active disease. Sequencing input: peripheral blood. The CDR3 DNA reads TGTGCCAGTAGTATAGCCCGACAGGGAAACTATGGCTACACCTTC. Amino acids: CASSIARQGNYGYTF.